This T cell receptor beta chain stems from a study of human T cells and chemical hapten exposure. Study background: The scalp of each patient received a weekly diphenylcyclopropenone dose for the full roughly 24-week study.

This sample's time point: pre-sensitization, week 0. Treatment of the sample: therapeutic diphenylcyclopropenone sensitization with weekly scalp DPC. In every case, blood was obtained before the patch test was applied. TCRdb itself ran the RACE reads through MiXCR, one entry per CDR3 protein. The repertoire holds under 300,000 distinct CDR3 sequences, with 8.6% as singletons. This clonotype was observed at least ten times. Its matching antigen is unknown. There are 14 residues in the CDR3. The germline gives CDR1 LGHNA, CDR2 YNFKEQ. The V gene lost 4 bases and the J gene lost 0 bases, with 10 bases spanning the gap. The study's findings and limits: Against controls, expanded TCRs gave rise to significantly more large CDR3 similarity clusters. Donors had alopecia, so their immune response may differ from healthy people's.

This sequence joins TRBV4-2 and TRBJ2-7; D might be TRBD2 (6 bases). The receptor was isolated from a woman between 40 and 50 years old with alopecia areata. Some clones in this sample may be carry-over from other donors' samples. Sequencing was performed on whole blood, taken in connection with sensitization to the hapten diphenylcyclopropenone (DPC). Here the CDR3 reads CASSPDGGSYEQYF. The CDR3 DNA reads TGTGCCAGCAGCCCCGACGGGGGCTCCTACGAGCAGTACTTC.